This TCR beta chain was found in a study of CD8+ T cells in alopecia areata. Across the study: Tofacitinib was taken orally by treated patients, and the dose was 5 to 10 mg twice daily. Once tofacitinib had been taken for 6 to 18 months, 6 months off drug followed. Points from the study as a whole: Resident alphabeta T-cell populations of normal skin are likewise subject to sequencing in scalp samples.

This clone turned up a few times. As yet, its antigen is unknown. Investigators isolated RNA and reverse transcribed it into cDNA to act as the sequencing template. Clones were sequenced by immunoSEQ multiplex PCR, and TCRdb holds only the in-frame ones, with some missing. The sample includes over 110,000 clones, roughly 46% seen only once; the top ten take more than 0.95%. The CDR3 extends over 15 amino acids. Germline CDR1 and CDR2: ENHRY and SYGVKD. Trimming pared 4 bases from V and 8 bases from J, leaving 18 bases between. Peripheral blood samples and lesional scalp punch biopsies were obtained from alopecia areata patients.

The chain links TRBV10-3 to TRBJ2-1, with unresolved D. This sequence was found in a human donor with alopecia areata. The sample here was CD4+ T cells sorted from blood, taken at week 0. CDR3 DNA: TGTGCCATCAGTGCCGGCCAATCCTACATCGATGAGCAGTTCTTC. The encoded protein is CAISAGQSYIDEQFF.